The 8 T cell receptor beta chains below all came from one sample that was sequenced in a study of shared clonotypes between healthy human individuals. Profiled with immunoSEQ multiplex PCR; TCRdb holds only in-frame clones, not every one. The table records over 2 million clones, about 95% of them present only once. Cells designated naive CD8 were CD45RO-negative and were positively selected for CCR7, with terminally differentiated effector memory CD45RA+ cells excluded. Specimen: naive CD8+ T cells sorted from blood. These receptors were taken from a man aged 18 to 29 in good health.

CDR3 nucleotide sequence: TGTGCCAGCAGCTACAGGGAAGGGGCTGAAGCTTTCTTT. It encodes CASSYREGAEAFF. The chain couples TRBV5-4 to TRBJ1-1; the D gene is possibly TRBD1 (6 bases). With 3 bases removed from V and 6 bases from J, the gap between germline ends came to 12 bases. This CDR3 has 13 residues. From germline, CDR1 is SGHNT and CDR2 YYREEE (reference sequence).

The count of this clone is one. V usage is TRBV13 and J usage is TRBJ2-1; possibly TRBD2 for D (6 bases). CDR3 length: 14 amino acids. CDR1 is PRHDT and CDR2 is FYEKMQ in the germline V gene (reference sequence). V dropped 10 bases and J dropped 3 bases, with 16 bases sitting between them. CDR3 nucleotides: TGTGCCACCACGGCGGGACTGCTCTACAATGAGCAGTTCTTC. It is translated as CATTAGLLYNEQFF.

The chain links TRBV2 to TRBJ2-6; D call uncertain. The CDR3 length is 14 residues. The germline V gene encodes CDR1 SNHLY and CDR2 FYNNEI. The V gene lost 3 bases and the J gene lost 2 bases, with 5 bases spanning the gap. The CDR3 nucleotides are TGTGCCAGCAGTGAGGGGACTGGGGCCAACGTCCTGACTTTC. Translation: CASSEGTGANVLTF.

The chain couples TRBV12-5 to TRBJ1-5; TRBD1 aligns across 7 bases. Germline CDR1 LGHNT, CDR2 FRNRAP. V trimming: 6 bases; J trimming: 4 bases; junction bases outside the gene matches: 6. The CDR3 contains 14 residues. The CDR3 region is CASGDRAGNQPQHF. As DNA, the CDR3 is TGTGCTAGTGGAGACAGGGCAGGGAATCAGCCCCAGCATTTT.

The chain employs TRBV27 and TRBJ1-2; 7 positions agree with TRBD1. V lost 4 bases to trimming and J lost 7 bases; unmatched junction nucleotides: 9. The CDR3 runs 14 residues. Germline V gene data show CDR1 as MNHEY and CDR2 as SMNVEV (reference sequence). Written as DNA, the CDR3 is TGTGCCAGCAGTTGGACAGGACCGGGGGGTGGCTACACCTTC. Protein: CASSWTGPGGGYTF.

This chain joins TRBV28 and TRBJ2-7; D is possibly TRBD2 (6 bases). The CDR3 is 15 amino acids. CDR1 and CDR2 from the germline V gene are MDHEN and SYDVKM. With 1 base removed from V and 0 bases from J, the gap between germline ends came to 10 bases. DNA for the CDR3: TGTGCCAGCAGTTTATTGGCGGGAAACTCCTACGAGCAGTACTTC. Translation gives CASSLLAGNSYEQYF.

The genes are TRBV4-3 and TRBJ2-7; 8 bases fit TRBD1. CDR3 length equals 15 residues. V was pared by 10 bases and J by 0 bases, with 11 bases of the junction left unmatched. CDR1 and CDR2 from the germline V gene are LGHNA and YSLEER. CDR3 region: CAKPQRQGPSYEQYF. The CDR3 coding sequence is TGCGCCAAACCGCAGAGACAGGGGCCCTCCTACGAGCAGTACTTC.

The rearrangement uses TRBV7-8 and TRBJ2-1; a weak D match, TRBD2 (6 bases). Germline lookup yields CDR1 SGHVS and CDR2 FQNEAQ. V dropped 2 bases and J dropped 1 base, with 9 bases sitting between them. This CDR3 region has 15 residues. This chain's CDR3 is CASSLSSGSYNEQFF. CDR3 DNA: TGTGCCAGCAGCTTAAGTAGCGGTTCCTACAATGAGCAGTTCTTC.